A single sample is the source of the 26 T cell receptor beta chains below, sequenced in a study of T cell responses to AZD1222 COVID-19 vaccine. Sequencing was performed with immunoSEQ multiplex PCR; in TCRdb, only in-frame clones are kept and a portion is missing. The sample holds hundreds of thousands of clones, 85% to 95% seen once. The sample was peripheral blood, taken on day 0 of MenACWY control vaccination. The source is an adult in good health.

The V and J genes are TRBV30 and TRBJ1-2; D is perhaps TRBD1 (6 bases). This CDR3 contains 15 residues. Germline CDR1 and CDR2: GTSNPN and SVGIG (reference sequence). Trimming left V 3 bases short and J 1 base short, with 15 bases between. CDR3 protein: CAWRTSGTLNYGYTF. The CDR3 bases are TGTGCCTGGAGAACCTCCGGGACACTTAACTATGGCTACACCTTC.

The chain uses TRBV11-2 and TRBJ1-2; tentative D call: TRBD1 (5 bases). V dropped 5 bases and J dropped 4 bases, with 11 bases sitting between them. Germline CDR1 SGHAT, CDR2 FQNNGV. The CDR3 has 13 residues. This CDR3 reads CASSLSDTYGYTF. The CDR3 DNA reads TGTGCCAGCAGCCTTTCGGACACCTATGGCTACACCTTC.

This clone was seen just once. The V and J genes are TRBV3-1 (or the pseudogene TRBV3-2) and TRBJ1-1; D unclear. Deletions cut 7 bases from V and 3 bases from J, with 6 bases between. The germline CDR1 and CDR2 sequences are LGHDT and YNNKEL (reference sequence). The CDR3 totals 11 residues. CDR3: CASISHTEAFF. CDR3 DNA: TGTGCCAGCATATCGCACACTGAAGCTTTCTTT.

For the CDR3, the DNA is TGTGCCAGCAGCCAAAACCCTTATAGGGACAGGGGATACGGTGGCACTGAAGCTTTCTTT. Translated: CASSQNPYRDRGYGGTEAFF. V gene TRBV3-1 (or the pseudogene TRBV3-2) combines with J gene TRBJ1-1, with TRBD1 matching 10 bases. The V and J ends lost 2 bases and 4 bases, in that order; junction bases with no gene match: 19. Germline V gene lookup returns CDR1 LGHDT and CDR2 YNNKEL (reference sequence). This CDR3 is built from 20 residues.

The V and J genes are TRBV4-3 and TRBJ1-2; D is perhaps TRBD1 (6 bases). V gave up 3 bases and J gave up 6 bases, with 11 bases separating them. There are 13 residues in the CDR3. The germline V gene encodes CDR1 LGHNA and CDR2 YSLEER. The DNA for the CDR3 is TGCGCCAGCAGCCAGAGGAGGGGGGATGGCTACACCTTC. This translates into CASSQRRGDGYTF.

CDR3 nucleotides: TGTGCCACCAAGGGACAGGGGGGCACTGAAGCTTTCTTT. Translation gives CATKGQGGTEAFF. The rearrangement links TRBV6-5 to TRBJ1-1; TRBD1 matches 11 bases. The ends lost 10 bases at V and 4 bases at J; junction bases unmatched: 5. The length of the CDR3 is 13 residues. Germline loops: CDR1 MNHEY, CDR2 SVGAGI.

V usage is TRBV5-1 and J usage is TRBJ2-7; TRBD2 agrees at 8 bases. The CDR3 runs to 15 residues. V lost 0 bases, J lost 5 bases, and 7 bases stayed unmatched. Germline lookup yields CDR1 SGHRS and CDR2 YFSETQ. The CDR3 sequence is CASSLVTGGRNEQYF. The DNA of the CDR3 is TGCGCCAGCAGCTTGGTGACGGGGGGGCGCAACGAGCAGTACTTC.

The chain is built from TRBV30 and TRBJ2-7; 10 bases are shared with TRBD1. The CDR3 runs to 15 residues. Germline CDR1 is GTSNPN and CDR2 is SVGIG (reference sequence). The trim removed 3 bases at V and 0 bases at J, leaving 5 bases unmatched. The DNA of the CDR3 is TGTGCCTGGAGCGCGGGACAGGGGTACTCCTACGAGCAGTACTTC. This encodes CAWSAGQGYSYEQYF.

V is TRBV10-3 and J is TRBJ1-2; 10 positions agree with TRBD1. V was clipped by 3 bases and J by 14 bases; unmatched bases: 15. Germline values: CDR1 ENHRY, CDR2 SYGVKD. The CDR3 contains 15 residues. The CDR3 bases are TGTGCCATCAGTGACCCAGGGGACAGGGGCCCTTTTGGGACCTTC. It encodes CAISDPGDRGPFGTF.

The gene calls are TRBV7-2 and TRBJ1-4; no definite D call. The CDR3 contains 15 residues. The germline V gene encodes CDR1 SGHTA and CDR2 FQGNSA. The V end was cut by 2 bases, the J end by 7 bases, with 14 bases between. This CDR3 reads CASSLSWRPGEKLFF. In nucleotides, the CDR3 is TGTGCCAGCAGCTTATCGTGGAGGCCCGGTGAAAAACTGTTTTTT.

The chain carries TRBV7-9 and TRBJ2-7; D is undetermined. The CDR3 is 15 residues long. Trimming shortened V by 1 base and J by 6 bases, and 16 bases separated the two germline ends. Per germline, CDR1 SEHNR and CDR2 FQNEAQ (reference sequence). The CDR3 region is CASSLVLGRTAEQYF. The CDR3 bases are TGTGCCAGCAGCTTAGTCCTGGGTCGAACCGCCGAGCAGTACTTC.

The chain couples TRBV19 to TRBJ1-1; unclear D gene. V lost 7 bases and J 11 bases, leaving 14 bases between the germline ends. The CDR3 is made up of 11 amino acids. Per germline, CDR1 LNHDA and CDR2 SQIVND (reference sequence). The CDR3 reads CASTLGPAAFF. As DNA, the CDR3 is TGTGCCAGTACCCTCGGGCCGGCGGCTTTCTTT.

The chain employs TRBV4-2 and TRBJ2-1, with 14 bases matching TRBD2. This CDR3 contains 21 residues. The ends lost 1 base at V and 2 bases at J; junction bases unmatched: 13. Germline CDR1 LGHNA, CDR2 YNFKEQ. CDR3 loop: CASSQGTSGGPGPRPYNEQFF. The CDR3 region has the DNA TGTGCCAGCAGCCAAGGGACTAGCGGGGGGCCGGGCCCGAGGCCCTACAATGAGCAGTTCTTC.

This clone was observed once. The chain combines TRBV12-3 or TRBV12-4 with TRBJ2-1; TRBD1 matches at 8 bases. V dropped 6 bases and J dropped 10; count of bases not matched to a gene: 8. CDR3 size: 13 residues. The CDR3 bases are TGTGCCAGCAGCTCGGACAGGGCAGGGGAGCAGTTCTTC. This sequence encodes CASSSDRAGEQFF.

The genes are TRBV24-1 and TRBJ1-2; D not resolved. The CDR3 has 14 residues. CDR1 and CDR2 (germline): KGHDR, SFDVKD. The ends were cut back, 1 base at V and 5 bases at J, with 10 bases in the middle. CDR3 DNA sequence: TGTGCCACCAGTGATTTCGACAAGCAATATGGCTACACCTTC. Translated, it gives CATSDFDKQYGYTF.

V gene TRBV4-2 combines with J gene TRBJ2-1; 8 bases align to TRBD2. Germline loops: CDR1 LGHNA, CDR2 YNFKEQ. This CDR3 contains 16 residues. V was pared by 1 base and J by 6 bases, with 8 bases of the junction left unmatched. Here the CDR3 DNA reads TGTGCCAGCAGCCAAGTAATCCGGGGGGGCCCCAATGAGCAGTTCTTC. Amino acids: CASSQVIRGGPNEQFF.

The chain carries TRBV7-2 and TRBJ2-4; TRBD1 matches at 7 bases. CDR1 is SGHTA, CDR2 FQGNSA, per germline. Losses at the gene ends were 5 bases for V and 1 base for J; bases not matched to a gene: 2. The CDR3 is made up of 14 amino acids. CDR3 nucleotides: TGTGCCAGCAGCAAACAGGGGGCCAAAAACATTCAGTACTTC. It codes for CASSKQGAKNIQYF.

The rearrangement joins TRBV9 to TRBJ2-6; D is perhaps TRBD2 (5 bases). The germline CDR1 and CDR2 sequences are SGDLS and YYNGEE. The V and J ends lost 4 bases and 2 bases respectively, with 13 bases between them. The CDR3 has 16 residues. The CDR3, as DNA: TGTGCCAGCAGCCCGCGTGGGAGCACTGGGGCCAACGTCCTGACTTTC. It specifies CASSPRGSTGANVLTF.

The V call is TRBV7-9, the J call TRBJ1-1; D gene ambiguous. CDR1 SEHNR and CDR2 FQNEAQ come from the germline V gene (reference sequence). This CDR3 comprises 11 residues. Trimming shortened V by 6 bases and J by 6 bases, and 8 bases separated the two germline ends. The CDR3 nucleotides are TGTGCCAGCAGGAGTTTCGCTGAAGCTTTCTTT. It codes for CASRSFAEAFF.

This chain uses TRBV5-4 with TRBJ2-2; 10 bases agree with TRBD2. Germline values: CDR1 SGHNT, CDR2 YYREEE (reference sequence). V was clipped by 0 bases and J by 6 bases; unmatched bases: 8. The CDR3 totals 17 residues. CDR3: CASSLGSLSGGAGELFF. DNA for the CDR3: TGTGCCAGCAGCTTGGGTTCTCTGAGCGGGGGGGCCGGGGAGCTGTTTTTT.

V gene TRBV11-2 combines with J gene TRBJ2-1, with TRBD1 as a possible D gene (6 bases). The CDR3 is 15 amino acids. Trimming stripped 1 base from V and 6 bases from J, with 13 bases between. Per germline, CDR1 SGHAT and CDR2 FQNNGV. This CDR3 is CASSLVWGLGNEQFF. CDR3 DNA: TGTGCCAGCAGCTTAGTTTGGGGGCTCGGCAATGAGCAGTTCTTC.

The rearrangement joins TRBV7-9 to TRBJ1-2; TRBD1 matches 7 bases. J gave up 1 base and V 3 bases, and 8 bases lay outside the gene matches. Germline assignment: CDR1 SEHNR and CDR2 FQNEAQ (reference sequence). CDR3 length: 16 residues. In nucleotides, the CDR3 is TGTGCCAGCAGCTTCCAATCAGGGGGAGGTAACTATGGCTACACCTTC. Protein sequence: CASSFQSGGGNYGYTF. The full variable domain, its missing parts supplied by reference TRBV7-9 and TRBJ1-2, is DTGVSQNPRHKITKRGQNVTFRCDPISEHNRLYWYRQTLGQGPEFLTYFQNEAQLEKSRLLSDRFSAERPKGSFSTLEIQRTEQGDSAMYLCASSFQSGGGNYGYTFGSGTRLTVV.

The rearrangement uses TRBV4-1 and TRBJ1-6; no clear D. From germline, CDR1 is MGHRA and CDR2 YSYEKL. The CDR3 has 18 residues. Trimming pared 3 bases from V and 9 bases from J, leaving 24 bases between. The CDR3 loop reads CASSQFLTTPVPFSPLHF. The CDR3 DNA is TGCGCCAGCAGCCAGTTTCTGACCACCCCCGTGCCCTTTTCACCCCTCCACTTT.

The rearrangement links TRBV3-1 (or the pseudogene TRBV3-2) to TRBJ1-3; D is unresolved. Germline values: CDR1 LGHDT, CDR2 YNNKEL (reference sequence). V shed 4 bases and J shed 0 bases, with 13 bases lying between them. This CDR3 has 16 residues. The CDR3 protein is CASSPRYGRSGNTIYF. As DNA, the CDR3 is TGTGCCAGCAGCCCCCGTTACGGACGCTCTGGAAACACCATATATTTT.

J is TRBJ2-3 and V is TRBV28, with D possibly TRBD2 on 5 matching bases. The CDR3 has 16 amino acids. Germline V gene lookup returns CDR1 MDHEN and CDR2 SYDVKM. V lost 5 bases and J 1 base, leaving 16 bases between the germline ends. CDR3 sequence reads: CASSGPSTKGTDTQYF. CDR3 DNA sequence: TGTGCCAGCAGTGGGCCTAGCACCAAGGGCACAGATACGCAGTATTTT.

V and J are TRBV7-8 and TRBJ1-2, with D hard to call. Trimming removed 5 bases from V and 8 bases from J, with 18 bases in between. CDR3 length: 14 amino acids. From germline, CDR1 is SGHVS and CDR2 FQNEAQ. The CDR3 sequence is CASSPPIRGSGYTF. DNA for the CDR3: TGTGCCAGCAGCCCCCCTATACGAGGGTCCGGCTACACCTTC.